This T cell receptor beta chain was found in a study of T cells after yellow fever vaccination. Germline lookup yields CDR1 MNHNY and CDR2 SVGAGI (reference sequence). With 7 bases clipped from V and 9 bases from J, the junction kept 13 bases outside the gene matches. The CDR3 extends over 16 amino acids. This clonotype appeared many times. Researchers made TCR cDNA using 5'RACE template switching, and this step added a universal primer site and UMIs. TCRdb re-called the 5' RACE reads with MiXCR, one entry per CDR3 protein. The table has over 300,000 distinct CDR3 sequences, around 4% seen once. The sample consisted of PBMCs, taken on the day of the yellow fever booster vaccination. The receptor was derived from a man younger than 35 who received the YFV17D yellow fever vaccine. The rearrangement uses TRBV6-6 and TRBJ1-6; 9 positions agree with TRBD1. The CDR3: CASKGPGTGISSPLHF. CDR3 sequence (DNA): TGTGCCAGCAAGGGTCCCGGGACAGGGATTAGTTCACCCCTCCACTTT.